One T cell receptor beta chain is described in this entry. These data belong to a study of blood T cell repertoires in COVID-19. Looking at the study overall: Acute and convalescent COVID-19 samples came from the United States, Italy and Spain.

Between the trimmed V and J ends, which lost 6 bases and 5 bases, there was a span of 10 bases. Germline V gene lookup returns CDR1 PRHDT and CDR2 FYEKMQ (reference sequence). This CDR3 has 12 residues. Profiled with immunoSEQ multiplex PCR; TCRdb holds only in-frame clones, not every one. The profile covers under 200,000 clones, with around 87% appearing a single time and roughly 7% taken by the ten largest. The sequence derives from an elderly woman in a cohort sampled during active or convalescent COVID-19. Sequenced sample: peripheral blood. This chain connects TRBV13 to TRBJ1-2; D gene unclear. CDR3 protein: CASSLAFYGYTF. DNA for the CDR3: TGTGCCAGCAGTTTGGCCTTTTATGGCTACACCTTC.